A single sample gave rise to the 25 T cell receptor beta chains below, sequenced in a study of beta chain features in type 1 diabetes. Study results and caveats: All four CD4+ subsets of Type 1 diabetes patients contained TCRB CDR3s that were moderately but significantly shorter.

Reverse transcribing all isolated RNA meant expressed TCRB transcripts were sequenced. Produced via immunoSEQ multiplex PCR; TCRdb's table is partial and in-frame only. The repertoire holds 630,000 or so clones, with around an eighth as singletons. Their antigens are not known. Input material: naive CD4+ T cells from blood. Source of these receptors: a man in his late teens or twenties with type 1 diabetes.

This clone has only a few counts. This sample includes further DNA sequences coding for the same CDR3. J is TRBJ2-3 and V is TRBV7-3, with D possibly being TRBD2 (5 bases). CDR1 is SGHTA and CDR2 is FQGTGA in the germline V gene. Trimming took 2 bases from V and 6 from J, leaving 12 bases between them. CDR3 length: 14 residues. The CDR3 reads CASSLALAGDTQYF. CDR3 coding DNA: TGTGCCAGCAGCTTAGCCCTAGCCGGTGATACGCAGTATTTT.

CDR3 bases: TGTGCCAGCAGCTTGGCGGGAGCGGGGGGGCCTGAGGAGACCCAGTACTTC. Protein: CASSLAGAGGPEETQYF. V and J are TRBV5-8 and TRBJ2-5; TRBD2 aligns across 10 bases. Trimming at V came to 0 bases and at J to 5 bases, leaving 10 bases not matched to a gene. The CDR3 is 17 residues long. The V gene's germline CDR1 is SGHTS and CDR2 YDEGEE.

Only a few counts were recorded for this clone. This chain joins TRBV30 and TRBJ1-2; D not certain. The germline V and J ends were trimmed by 7 bases and 1 base, with 13 bases remaining between them. Germline CDR1 GTSNPN, CDR2 SVGIG (reference sequence). This CDR3 contains 13 residues. CDR3 protein: CASPAGDNYGYTF. CDR3 coding DNA: TGTGCCTCCCCGGCGGGAGATAACTATGGCTACACCTTC. The full variable domain, with the rest looked up from reference TRBV30 and TRBJ1-2, is SQTIHQWPATLVQPVGSPLSLECTVEGTSNPNLYWYRQAAGRGLQLLFYSVGIGQISSEVPQNLSASRPQDRQFILSSKKLLLSDSGFYLCASPAGDNYGYTFGSGTRLTVV.

CDR3: CASSPWGRDTDTQYF. CDR3 nucleotides: TGTGCCAGCAGCCCCTGGGGCAGGGACACAGATACGCAGTATTTT. The chain carries TRBV14 and TRBJ2-3; D might be TRBD1 (5 bases). The CDR3 runs 15 residues. CDR1 and CDR2 (germline): SGHDN, FVKESK. V lost 4 bases and J 2 bases, leaving 13 bases between the germline ends.

This clone has only a few counts. The V gene is TRBV30, the J gene TRBJ1-3; a weak D match, TRBD1 (5 bases). Looked up from germline, CDR1 is GTSNPN and CDR2 is SVGIG (reference sequence). This CDR3 is built from 16 residues. V was shortened by 0 bases and J by 0 bases, with 12 bases between the two germline ends. The CDR3 DNA follows: TGTGCCTGGAGTGTAAGGGGTAGGGGCTCTGGAAACACCATATATTTT. Its protein product is CAWSVRGRGSGNTIYF.

This clone was found a few times. The gene calls are TRBV7-2 and TRBJ1-1; TRBD1 agrees at 7 bases. After removal of 4 bases from V and 6 bases from J, the junction contained 17 bases not matched to a gene. This CDR3 is 17 amino acids long. Looked up from germline, CDR1 is SGHTA and CDR2 is FQGNSA. The CDR3 coding sequence is TGTGCCAGCAGCTACGCCCCATCTGGGACAGCACCCTCTGAAGCTTTCTTT. This gives the protein CASSYAPSGTAPSEAFF.

The CDR3 here is CSVLTGGSGETQYF. The DNA for the CDR3 is TGCAGCGTTCTCACAGGGGGCAGTGGGGAGACCCAGTACTTC. The chain is built from TRBV29-1 and TRBJ2-5; TRBD1 matches at 9 bases. The CDR3 length is 14 residues. Germline trimming cut 5 bases from V and 5 bases from J; bases unmatched to any gene: 9. CDR1 and CDR2 from the germline V gene are SQVTM and ANQGSEA.

The rearrangement links TRBV6-1 to TRBJ1-2; D not certain. The CDR3 spans 11 residues. CDR1 MNHNS and CDR2 SASEGT come from the germline V gene. V was cut by 5 bases and J by 6 bases, with 7 bases left in between. As DNA, the CDR3 is TGTGCCAGCAGTCTCGTGGATGGCTACACCTTC. Translated, it gives CASSLVDGYTF.

This clone was observed a handful of times. The chain uses TRBV7-3 and TRBJ1-1, with D unresolved. Trimming left V 5 bases short and J 0 bases short, with 7 bases between. Looked up from germline, CDR1 is SGHTA and CDR2 is FQGTGA. This CDR3 spans 13 amino acids. CDR3 loop: CASSPAMNTEAFF. The DNA of the CDR3 is TGTGCCAGCAGCCCCGCCATGAACACTGAAGCTTTCTTT. Combining the CDR3 with reference TRBV7-3 and TRBJ1-1 gives the whole variable domain GAGVSQTPSNKVTEKGKYVELRCDPISGHTALYWYRQSLGQGPEFLIYFQGTGAADDSGLPNDRFFAVRPEGSVSTLKIQRTERGDSAVYLCASSPAMNTEAFFGQGTRLTVV.

This chain uses TRBV7-2 with TRBJ2-3; 11 nucleotides agree with TRBD1. In germline, CDR1 is SGHTA, CDR2 FQGNSA. The CDR3 runs to 15 residues. V was pared by 5 bases and J by 6 bases, with 7 bases of the junction left unmatched. Written as DNA, the CDR3 is TGTGCCAGCAGCCGAGGGACAGGGGGGACGGATACGCAGTATTTT. Translated, it gives CASSRGTGGTDTQYF. Combining the CDR3 with reference TRBV7-2 and TRBJ2-3 gives the whole variable domain GAGVSQSPSNKVTEKGKDVELRCDPISGHTALYWYRQSLGQGLEFLIYFQGNSAPDKSGLPSDRFSAERTGGSVSTLTIQRTQQEDSAVYLCASSRGTGGTDTQYFGPGTRLTVL.

The genes are TRBV19 and TRBJ2-1; 9 nucleotides agree with TRBD2. The CDR3 has 14 residues. Per germline, CDR1 LNHDA and CDR2 SQIVND (reference sequence). V lost 8 bases, J lost 8 bases, and 10 bases stayed unmatched. As DNA, the CDR3 is TGTGCCAGTGCCACAGCGGGGGGCGTGTATGAGCAGTTCTTC. This encodes CASATAGGVYEQFF.

This clone was counted a few times. The same CDR3 can be traced to other DNA sequences in this sample. The chain carries TRBV10-3 and TRBJ1-5; D is unclear. CDR3 length: 14 residues. Trimming removed 6 bases from V and 0 bases from J, with 9 bases in between. Germline V gene data show CDR1 as ENHRY and CDR2 as SYGVKD. CDR3 in amino acids: CAISARDSNQPQHF. CDR3 nucleotides: TGTGCCATCAGCGCCCGGGATAGCAATCAGCCCCAGCATTTT.

J is TRBJ2-1 and V is TRBV7-6, with unresolved D. The V gene's germline CDR1 is SGHVS and CDR2 FNYEAQ. V was trimmed by 4 bases and J by 5 bases, leaving 3 bases between them. The CDR3 is 11 amino acids. The CDR3 region has the DNA TGTGCCAGCAGCTATCACAATGAGCAGTTCTTC. Residues: CASSYHNEQFF. The variable domain in full, completed from reference TRBV7-6 and TRBJ2-1, reads GAGVSQSPRYKVTKRGQDVALRCDPISGHVSLYWYRQALGQGPEFLTYFNYEAQQDKSGLPNDRFSAERPEGSISTLTIQRTEQRDSAMYRCASSYHNEQFFGPGTRLTVL.

The chain couples TRBV4-1 to TRBJ2-5; D not certain. CDR1 and CDR2 from the germline V gene are MGHRA and YSYEKL. This CDR3 spans 15 amino acids. Trimming stripped 1 base from V and 2 bases from J, with 11 bases between. The CDR3 protein is CASSQVGPRQETQYF. CDR3 DNA sequence: TGCGCCAGCAGCCAAGTCGGGCCTAGGCAAGAGACCCAGTACTTC.

This rearrangement joins TRBV30 to TRBJ2-1; 8 bases agree with TRBD2. The CDR3 has 13 amino acids. Trimming removed 0 bases from V and 6 bases from J; junction bases left unmatched: 1. Looked up from germline, CDR1 is GTSNPN and CDR2 is SVGIG (reference sequence). As DNA, the CDR3 is TGTGCCTGGAGTGTACTAGCGGCCAATGAGCAGTTCTTC. Amino acids: CAWSVLAANEQFF.

This chain connects TRBV18 to TRBJ1-5; D perhaps matches TRBD1 (6 bases). Germline CDR1 reads KGHSH; CDR2 reads LQKENI. The V end lost 5 bases, the J end lost 7 bases, and 15 bases lay between the germline ends. The CDR3 is 14 residues long. The CDR3 DNA follows: TGTGCCAGCTCATCAAACAGGGTTGGACAGCCCCAGCATTTT. Protein sequence: CASSSNRVGQPQHF.

This sequence joins TRBV18 and TRBJ2-1, with TRBD2 as a possible D gene (5 bases). The CDR3 totals 17 residues. The V gene lost 6 bases and the J gene lost 4 bases, with 22 bases spanning the gap. Germline V lookup: CDR1 KGHSH, CDR2 LQKENI. CDR3 protein: CASSVNVVQLVYNEQFF. CDR3 DNA sequence: TGTGCCAGCTCCGTCAACGTTGTTCAACTAGTTTACAATGAGCAGTTCTTC.

This clone has only a few counts. The chain couples TRBV5-1 to TRBJ1-5; D ambiguous. The CDR3 sequence is 15 residues long. In germline, CDR1 is SGHRS, CDR2 YFSETQ. V was cut by 4 bases and J by 0 bases, with 11 bases left in between. Here the CDR3 reads CASSIDTYSNQPQHF. In DNA, the CDR3 is TGCGCCAGCAGCATAGACACCTATAGCAATCAGCCCCAGCATTTT. Supplemented by reference TRBV5-1 and TRBJ1-5, the full variable domain reads KAGVTQTPRYLIKTRGQQVTLSCSPISGHRSVSWYQQTPGQGLQFLFEYFSETQRNKGNFPGRFSGRQFSNSRSEMNVSTLELGDSALYLCASSIDTYSNQPQHFGDGTRLSIL.

This clone was counted only a few times. Here the CDR3 reads CSVETGRTSGANVLTF. CDR3 in DNA: TGCAGCGTTGAAACGGGACGGACCTCTGGGGCCAACGTCCTGACTTTC. The chain combines TRBV29-1 with TRBJ2-6; D tentatively fits TRBD1 or TRBD2 (5 bases each). The CDR3 loop spans 16 amino acids. In germline, CDR1 is SQVTM, CDR2 ANQGSEA. Trimming left V 2 bases short and J 0 bases short, with 11 bases between.

The chain employs TRBV5-4 and TRBJ2-3; the D is unclear. V lost 4 bases and J lost 2, with 14 bases in between. The CDR3 sequence is 15 residues long. From germline, CDR1 is SGHNT and CDR2 YYREEE (reference sequence). For the CDR3, the DNA is TGTGCCAGCAGCCCTAGTTGGGCGGTCACAGATACGCAGTATTTT. As protein: CASSPSWAVTDTQYF.

In this sample, this clone turned up a few times. At the DNA level, this CDR3 is encoded by other sequences in the same sample as well. V is TRBV18 and J is TRBJ2-5, with TRBD2 matching over 8 bases. The CDR3 length is 14 residues. Unmatched junction bases numbered 2, after V lost 0 bases and J lost 5 bases. CDR1 KGHSH and CDR2 LQKENI come from the germline V gene. This chain's CDR3 is CASSPPSGGETQYF. The CDR3 bases are TGTGCCAGCTCACCACCCTCGGGAGGGGAGACCCAGTACTTC.

This clone was counted between two and nine times. The chain uses TRBV30 and TRBJ2-1; 14 positions match TRBD2. Germline V gene data show CDR1 as GTSNPN and CDR2 as SVGIG (reference sequence). CDR3 size: 15 residues. J was trimmed by 4 bases and V by 1 base; bases with no gene match: 0. Here the CDR3 DNA reads TGTGCCTGGAGTGGACTAGCGGGGGGGTACAATGAGCAGTTCTTC. Amino acid sequence: CAWSGLAGGYNEQFF.

The chain joins TRBV29-1 to TRBJ1-2; D not certain. From germline, CDR1 is SQVTM and CDR2 ANQGSEA. The CDR3 has 15 residues. Trimming took 2 bases from V and 5 from J, leaving 18 bases between them. The CDR3 loop reads CSVEICRLDLYGYTF. The CDR3 bases are TGCAGCGTTGAAATTTGTAGGTTGGACCTATATGGCTACACCTTC.

The J gene is TRBJ2-1, the V gene TRBV7-2, with TRBD1 matching 9 bases. Germline assignment: CDR1 SGHTA and CDR2 FQGNSA. V shed 7 bases, J shed 6 bases, and the junction held 19 bases outside the gene matches. The CDR3 loop spans 18 amino acids. CDR3 sequence: CASNPSSWAGQGINEQFF. The CDR3, as DNA: TGTGCCAGCAACCCAAGTAGCTGGGCGGGACAGGGAATCAATGAGCAGTTCTTC.

A few counts support this clone. The J gene is TRBJ2-1, the V gene TRBV4-2; D unresolved. This CDR3 is 14 amino acids long. V shed 0 bases and J shed 4 bases, with 7 bases lying between them. Germline V CDR1 and CDR2: LGHNA, YNFKEQ. The CDR3 protein is CASSQDWGYNEQFF. The CDR3, as DNA: TGTGCCAGCAGCCAAGATTGGGGATACAATGAGCAGTTCTTC.